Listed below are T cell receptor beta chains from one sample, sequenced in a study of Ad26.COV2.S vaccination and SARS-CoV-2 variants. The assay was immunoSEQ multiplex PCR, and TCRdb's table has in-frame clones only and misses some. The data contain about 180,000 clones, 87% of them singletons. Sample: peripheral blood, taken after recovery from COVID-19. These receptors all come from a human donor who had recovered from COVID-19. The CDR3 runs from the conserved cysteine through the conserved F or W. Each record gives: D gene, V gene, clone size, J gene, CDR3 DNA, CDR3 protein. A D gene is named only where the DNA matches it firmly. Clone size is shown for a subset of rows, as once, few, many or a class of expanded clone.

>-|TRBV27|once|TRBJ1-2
TGTGCCAGCAGTTCCCGAGACTTAGCCTATGGCTACACCTTC
CASSSRDLAYGYTF
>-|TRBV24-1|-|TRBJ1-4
TGTGCCACCGGGGCGGGGGGCGCATCAGCAACTAATGAAAAACTGTTTTTT
CATGAGGASATNEKLFF
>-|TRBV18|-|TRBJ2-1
TGTGCCAGCTCACCAGGGAATGAGCAGTTCTTC
CASSPGNEQFF
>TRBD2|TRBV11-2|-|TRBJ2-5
TGTGCCAGCAGCTTAGGACATCTAGCGGGGGGGGAGACCCAGTACTTC
CASSLGHLAGGETQYF
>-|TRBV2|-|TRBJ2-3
TGTGCCAGCAGTAGGGAGAGGGGCACAGATACGCAGTATTTT
CASSRERGTDTQYF
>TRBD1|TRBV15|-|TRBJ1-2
TGTGCCACCAGCCCCAACAGGGGGGACTACACCTTC
CATSPNRGDYTF
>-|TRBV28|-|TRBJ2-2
TGTGCCAGCAGTTTCTACCCGAACACCGGGGAGCTGTTTTTT
CASSFYPNTGELFF
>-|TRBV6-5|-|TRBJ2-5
TGTGCCAGCAGCCAACCCCAAGAGACCCAGTACTTC
CASSQPQETQYF
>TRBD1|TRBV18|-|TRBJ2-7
TGTGCCAGCTCAGAGGGACAGAACTACGAGCAGTACTTC
CASSEGQNYEQYF
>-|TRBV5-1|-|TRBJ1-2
TGCGCCAGCAGCTTAGGGGACACCATGGGGTATGGCTACACCTTC
CASSLGDTMGYGYTF
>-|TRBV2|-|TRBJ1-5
TGTGCCAGCACCGAGGGGATGCCCAATCAGCCCCAGCATTTT
CASTEGMPNQPQHF
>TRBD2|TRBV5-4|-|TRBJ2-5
TGTGCCAGCAGCTTGGGGAAAACTAGCGCCGGGGGAGAGACCCAGTACTTC
CASSLGKTSAGGETQYF